The present T cell receptor beta chain was sequenced within a study of metastatic and nonmetastatic thyroid tumors. Patients underwent thyroid surgery, and none had received any treatment before it. Many counts were recorded for this clone. Using MiXCR, TCRdb reanalyzed the PCR reads. Of approximately 65,000 clones in the sample, roughly 4.1% were seen once. Germline V gives CDR1 SQVTM, CDR2 ANQGSEA. This CDR3 contains 16 residues. J was trimmed by 0 bases and V by 3 bases; bases with no gene match: 9. This chain connects TRBV29-1 to TRBJ1-2; TRBD1 matches at 8 bases. The TCR sequence derives from a female donor with papillary thyroid cancer or a benign thyroid nodule (not recorded which). Some clones in this sample may be carry-over from other donors' samples. Sequenced: blood. The CDR3 spells CSVDGGDRSANYGYTF. The CDR3 region has the DNA TGCAGCGTTGATGGCGGGGACAGGTCTGCTAACTATGGCTACACCTTC.